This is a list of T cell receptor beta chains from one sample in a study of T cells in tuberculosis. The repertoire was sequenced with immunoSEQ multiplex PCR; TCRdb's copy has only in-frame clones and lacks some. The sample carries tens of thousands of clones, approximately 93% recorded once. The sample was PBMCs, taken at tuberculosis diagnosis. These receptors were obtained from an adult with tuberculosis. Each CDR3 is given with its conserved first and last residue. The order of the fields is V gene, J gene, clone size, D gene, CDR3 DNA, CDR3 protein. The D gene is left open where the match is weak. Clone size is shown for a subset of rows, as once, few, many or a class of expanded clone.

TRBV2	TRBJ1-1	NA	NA	TGTGCCAGCAGTCGGATAAAGACGGGGAACACTGAAGCTTTCTTT	CASSRIKTGNTEAFF
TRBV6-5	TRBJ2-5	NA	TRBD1	TGTGCCAGCAGTTACCAAGGACAGGGGGTGAAGACCCAGTACTTC	CASSYQGQGVKTQYF
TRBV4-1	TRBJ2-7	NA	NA	TGCGCCAGCAGCCAAGATAAGCGTGGGGAGCAGTACTTC	CASSQDKRGEQYF
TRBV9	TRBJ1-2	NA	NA	TGTGCCAGCAGCGTAGCTACTGGAGGGGTGTGGGGCTACACCTTC	CASSVATGGVWGYTF
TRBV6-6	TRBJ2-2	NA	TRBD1	TGTGCCAGCAGTTACTCGACAGGGCTAAACACCGGGGAGCTGTTTTTT	CASSYSTGLNTGELFF
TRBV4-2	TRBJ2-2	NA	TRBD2	TGTGCCAGCAGCAGACCGCATACTAGCGCCGGGGAGCTGTTTTTT	CASSRPHTSAGELFF
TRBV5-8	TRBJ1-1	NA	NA	TGTGCCAGCAGCCCCAGCGGGAGCACTGAAGCTTTCTTT	CASSPSGSTEAFF
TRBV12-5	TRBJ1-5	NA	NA	TGTGCTAGTGGTTTGGTAGTTGACTCAAGCCGCAATCAGCCCCAGCATTTT	CASGLVVDSSRNQPQHF
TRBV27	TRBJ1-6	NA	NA	TGTGCCAGCAGCCCCCGGAGGCAGGGGTTGTCCCTCCACTTT	CASSPRRQGLSLHF
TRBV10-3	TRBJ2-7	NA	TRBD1	TGTGCCAGCCGGCCGGGACAGGGGGTCACCCCCCCGTACTTC	CASRPGQGVTPPYF
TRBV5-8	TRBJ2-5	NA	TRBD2	TGTGCCAGCAGCTTTAGCGGGGGGCTTCAAGAGACCCAGTACTTC	CASSFSGGLQETQYF
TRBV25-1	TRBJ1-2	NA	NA	TGTGCCAGCAGTCCCCCTTTCACCCGGACTGGGAACTATGGCTACACCTTC	CASSPPFTRTGNYGYTF
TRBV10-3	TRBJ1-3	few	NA	TGTGCCATCAGTGTGAGGCAGGGTGGCTCTGGAAACACCATATATTTT	CAISVRQGGSGNTIYF
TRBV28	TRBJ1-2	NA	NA	TGTGCCAGCAGGAAGAAGACAGGACTTAACTATGGCTACACCTTC	CASRKKTGLNYGYTF
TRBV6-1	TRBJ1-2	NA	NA	TGTGCCAGCAGTGTGGATCCAAGGCCGGGGGGCTACACCTTC	CASSVDPRPGGYTF
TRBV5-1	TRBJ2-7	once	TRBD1	TGCGCCAGCAGCCTGGCAGTTGTGGACAGGAGCTACGAGCAGTACTTC	CASSLAVVDRSYEQYF
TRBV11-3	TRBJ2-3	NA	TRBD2	TGTGCCAGCAGCTTAGGCGGGGGGATCACAGATACGCAGTATTTT	CASSLGGGITDTQYF
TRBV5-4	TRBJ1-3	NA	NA	TGTGCCAGCAGCCCGGACTGGTATAGCAGAAACACCATATATTTT	CASSPDWYSRNTIYF
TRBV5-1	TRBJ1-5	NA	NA	TGCGCCAGCAGCTTGGGAGATCGCCGTGGTCAGCCCCAGCATTTT	CASSLGDRRGQPQHF
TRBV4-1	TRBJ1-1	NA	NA	TGCGCCAGCAGCCCCCGGGAGGGAGGCACTGAAGCTTTCTTT	CASSPREGGTEAFF
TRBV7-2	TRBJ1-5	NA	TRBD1	TGTGCCAGCAGCTTCGGACAGGGAAGAATACAGCCCCAGCATTTT	CASSFGQGRIQPQHF
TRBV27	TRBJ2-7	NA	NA	TGTGCCAGCAACCCGGGGGACAGCCCTTTTTACGAGCAGTACTTC	CASNPGDSPFYEQYF
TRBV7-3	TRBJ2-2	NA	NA	TGTGCCAGCAGCTTAACGACAGGGACTGGCGGGGAGCTGTTTTTT	CASSLTTGTGGELFF
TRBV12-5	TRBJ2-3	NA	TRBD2	TGTGCTAGTGGTCCCGGACTAGCGGGGGCCCTAGCGGATACGCAGTATTTT	CASGPGLAGALADTQYF
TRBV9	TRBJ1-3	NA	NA	TGTGCCAGCAGCGTAGCTCTTCTCAGCTCTGGAAACACCATATATTTT	CASSVALLSSGNTIYF
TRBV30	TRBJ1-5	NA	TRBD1	TGTGCCTGGAGTGTAAGGCAGGGGGATCAGCCCCAGCATTTT	CAWSVRQGDQPQHF
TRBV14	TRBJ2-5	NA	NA	TGTGCCAGCAGCCAAGACTCCCAGTATGGGACCCAGTACTTC	CASSQDSQYGTQYF
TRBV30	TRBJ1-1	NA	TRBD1	TGTGCCTGGAGTGTACGAGACAGGGGAACTGAAGCTTTCTTT	CAWSVRDRGTEAFF
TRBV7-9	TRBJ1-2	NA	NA	TGTGCCAGCGGCCTGGGGGACTACAGAAATCCAAACTATGGCTACACCTTC	CASGLGDYRNPNYGYTF
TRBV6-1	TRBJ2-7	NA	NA	TGTGCCAGCACGCGGGACGGTGCCTACGAGCAGTACTTC	CASTRDGAYEQYF
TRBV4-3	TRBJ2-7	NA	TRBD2	TGCGCCAGCAGCCGGAATCGGGGGGGCCACGAGCAGTACTTC	CASSRNRGGHEQYF
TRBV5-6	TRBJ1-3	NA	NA	TGTGCCAGCAGCCCAGTAATGGGCCACGGAAACACCATATATTTT	CASSPVMGHGNTIYF
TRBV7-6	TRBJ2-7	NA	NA	TGTGCCAGCAGCTTAGGAGGCAACTACGAGCAGTACTTC	CASSLGGNYEQYF
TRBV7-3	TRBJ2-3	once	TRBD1	TGTGCCAGCAGCGGACAGGGGGCCGATACGCAGTATTTT	CASSGQGADTQYF
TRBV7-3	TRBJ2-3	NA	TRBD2	TGTGCCAGCAGCACCTCCCCAACTAGCGGGGGGTTGGATACGCAGTATTTT	CASSTSPTSGGLDTQYF
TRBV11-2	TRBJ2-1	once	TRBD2	TGTGCCAGCAGCTTAGACTCTAGCGGGGGGGCGTCCTACAATGAGCAGTTCTTC	CASSLDSSGGASYNEQFF
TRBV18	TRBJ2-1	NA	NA	TGTGCCAGCTCCTACCCGGGGAATGAGCAGTTCTTC	CASSYPGNEQFF
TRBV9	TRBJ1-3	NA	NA	TGTGCCAGCAGCGTAGCTCCAACAGGGAGCTCTGGAAACACCATATATTTT	CASSVAPTGSSGNTIYF
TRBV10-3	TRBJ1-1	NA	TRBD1	TGTGCCATCAGTGACCCCGCGACAGGGGAGACTGAAGCTTTCTTT	CAISDPATGETEAFF
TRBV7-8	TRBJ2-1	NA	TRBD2	TGTGCCAGCAGCTTAGCACTAGCGGGGGGACAAGGCCTAGAGCAGTTCTTC	CASSLALAGGQGLEQFF
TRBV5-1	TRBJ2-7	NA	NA	TGCGCCAGCAGTAACAGGGACTACGAGCAGTACTTC	CASSNRDYEQYF
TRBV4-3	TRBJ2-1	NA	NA	TGCGCCAGCAGCCAAGGGAGGGGCTCCTACAATGAGCAGTTCTTC	CASSQGRGSYNEQFF
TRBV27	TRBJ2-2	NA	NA	TGTGCCAGCAGGGGCGGGCTCCTCGCGAACACCGGGGAGCTGTTTTTT	CASRGGLLANTGELFF
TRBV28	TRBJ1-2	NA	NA	TGTGCCAGCTCTCTTTCATCCCATGGAACAGGGCGGTACACCTTC	CASSLSSHGTGRYTF
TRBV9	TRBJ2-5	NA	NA	TGTGCCAGCAGCCCCGCTGGGGTGCAGGGTTGGCAAGAGACCCAGTACTTC	CASSPAGVQGWQETQYF
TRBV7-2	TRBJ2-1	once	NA	TGTGCCAGCAGCTTAGTAGGGGGGGTAGCGGTGCCCTACAATGAGCAGTTCTTC	CASSLVGGVAVPYNEQFF
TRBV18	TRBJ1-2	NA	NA	TGTGCCAGCTCTACGACGCCGCCAGAGGATATCTATGGCTACACCTTC	CASSTTPPEDIYGYTF
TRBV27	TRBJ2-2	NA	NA	TGTGCCAGCAGGGTCAGGTCGGGACACGACACAGTCACCGGGGAGCTGTTTTTT	CASRVRSGHDTVTGELFF
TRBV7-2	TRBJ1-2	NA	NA	TGTGCCAGCAGCTTAGAAGCTCACCTCTATGGCTACACCTTC	CASSLEAHLYGYTF
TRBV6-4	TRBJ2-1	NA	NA	TGTGCCAGCAGCGCCGATACATCCTACAATGAGCAGTTCTTC	CASSADTSYNEQFF
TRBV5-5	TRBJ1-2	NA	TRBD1	TGTGCCAGCAGCTACGGACAGGTACCGAGGGGAGGCTACACCTTC	CASSYGQVPRGGYTF
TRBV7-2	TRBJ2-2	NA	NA	TGTGCCAGCAGCTTTTATCTGATAGATACCGGGGAGCTGTTTTTT	CASSFYLIDTGELFF
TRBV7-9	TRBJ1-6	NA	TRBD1	TGTGCCAGCAGCGAGGGACAGAATAATTCACCCCTCCACTTT	CASSEGQNNSPLHF
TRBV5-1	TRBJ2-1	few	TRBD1	TGCGCCAGCGGGACAGGGTCTAGCAATGAGCAGTTCTTC	CASGTGSSNEQFF